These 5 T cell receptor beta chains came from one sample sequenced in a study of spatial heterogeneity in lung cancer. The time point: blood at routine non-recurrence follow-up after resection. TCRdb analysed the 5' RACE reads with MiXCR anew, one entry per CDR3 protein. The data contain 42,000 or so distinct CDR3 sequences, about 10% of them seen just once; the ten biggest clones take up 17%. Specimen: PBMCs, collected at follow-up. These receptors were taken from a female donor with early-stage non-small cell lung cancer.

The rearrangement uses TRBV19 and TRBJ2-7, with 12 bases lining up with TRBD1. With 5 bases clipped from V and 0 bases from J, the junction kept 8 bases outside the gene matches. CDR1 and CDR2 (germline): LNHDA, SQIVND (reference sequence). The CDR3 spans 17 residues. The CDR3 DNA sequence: TGTGCCAGTAGTCTGGGACAGGGGGCGATCCCCTCCTACGAGCAGTACTTC. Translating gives CASSLGQGAIPSYEQYF.

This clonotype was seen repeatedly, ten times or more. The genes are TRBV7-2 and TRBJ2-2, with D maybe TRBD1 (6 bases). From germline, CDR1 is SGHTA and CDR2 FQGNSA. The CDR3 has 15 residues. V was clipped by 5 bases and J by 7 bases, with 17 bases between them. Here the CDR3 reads CASSPDNRAGGELFF. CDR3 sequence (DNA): TGTGCCAGCAGCCCGGACAACAGGGCTGGCGGGGAGCTGTTTTTT. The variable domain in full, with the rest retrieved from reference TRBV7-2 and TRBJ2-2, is GAGVSQSPSNKVTEKGKDVELRCDPISGHTALYWYRQSLGQGLEFLIYFQGNSAPDKSGLPSDRFSAERTGGSVSTLTIQRTQQEDSAVYLCASSPDNRAGGELFFGEGSRLTVL.

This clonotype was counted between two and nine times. The CDR3 DNA follows: TGTGCCAGCAGTGAAGTGGTCGACGGATGGTCGGGGGACCTAGATACGCAGTATTTT. Protein product: CASSEVVDGWSGDLDTQYF. The gene calls are TRBV6-1 and TRBJ2-3; maybe TRBD2 (6 bases). Trimming stripped 1 base from V and 5 bases from J, with 25 bases between. CDR1 and CDR2 (germline): MNHNS, SASEGT. The CDR3 covers 19 residues.

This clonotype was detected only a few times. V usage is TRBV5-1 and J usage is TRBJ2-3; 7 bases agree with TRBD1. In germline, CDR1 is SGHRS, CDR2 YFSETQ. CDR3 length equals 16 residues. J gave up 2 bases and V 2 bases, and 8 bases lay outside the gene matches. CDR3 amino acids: CASSFNPGQITDTQYF. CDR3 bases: TGCGCCAGCAGCTTTAACCCGGGACAGATCACAGATACGCAGTATTTT. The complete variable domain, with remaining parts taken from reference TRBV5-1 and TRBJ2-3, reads KAGVTQTPRYLIKTRGQQVTLSCSPISGHRSVSWYQQTPGQGLQFLFEYFSETQRNKGNFPGRFSGRQFSNSRSEMNVSTLELGDSALYLCASSFNPGQITDTQYFGPGTRLTVL.

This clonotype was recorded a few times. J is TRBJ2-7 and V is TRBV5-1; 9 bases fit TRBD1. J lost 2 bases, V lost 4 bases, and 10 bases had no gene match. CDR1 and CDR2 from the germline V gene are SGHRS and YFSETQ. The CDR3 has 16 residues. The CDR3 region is CASSPWTGEGTYEQYF. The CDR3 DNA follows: TGCGCCAGCAGCCCATGGACAGGGGAGGGTACCTACGAGCAGTACTTC.